The 28 T cell receptor beta chains below all came from one sample that was sequenced in a study of PD-L1 blockade in urothelial cancer. Clones were sequenced by immunoSEQ multiplex PCR, and TCRdb holds only the in-frame ones, with some missing. Among about 57,000 clones listed, 86% were seen once. Sequences were derived from PBMCs, sampled around atezolizumab (anti-PD-L1) treatment. The receptors stem from a middle-aged man with urothelial cancer.

The rearrangement joins TRBV4-1 to TRBJ1-1, with 10 positions matching TRBD1. This CDR3 has 15 amino acids. J lost 9 bases, V lost 2 bases, and 9 bases had no gene match. Per germline, CDR1 MGHRA and CDR2 YSYEKL. This CDR3 is CASSQLAGTGVQAFF. The CDR3 bases are TGCGCCAGCAGCCAACTTGCCGGGACAGGGGTTCAAGCTTTCTTT.

The chain is built from TRBV11-2 and TRBJ1-5; a possible D gene is TRBD1 (5 bases). V was shortened by 1 base and J by 2 bases, with 12 bases between the two germline ends. CDR1 SGHAT and CDR2 FQNNGV come from the germline V gene. The CDR3 contains 16 residues. CDR3 DNA sequence: TGTGCCAGCAGCTTAGGGGATTGGGGCGGCAATCAGCCCCAGCATTTT. Its translation: CASSLGDWGGNQPQHF.

The V call is TRBV19, the J call TRBJ2-2, with 7 bases identical to TRBD1. Trimming removed 5 bases from V and 7 bases from J; junction bases left unmatched: 7. Germline CDR1 is LNHDA and CDR2 is SQIVND (reference sequence). The CDR3 has 14 residues. CDR3 in DNA: TGTGCCAGTAGTGCCTACAGGGGAGACGGGGAGCTGTTTTTT. Its translation: CASSAYRGDGELFF.

V gene TRBV28 combines with J gene TRBJ1-3, with 7 bases matching TRBD1. The germline V gene encodes CDR1 MDHEN and CDR2 SYDVKM. V gave up 6 bases and J gave up 0 bases; unmatched junction bases: 5. The CDR3 has 15 residues. The CDR3 DNA is TGTGCCAGCAGCCTTAGGGGGCGCTCTGGAAACACCATATATTTT. It yields the protein CASSLRGRSGNTIYF.

This clone was found once. The chain joins TRBV10-3 to TRBJ2-7; 9 bases are shared with TRBD1. The V gene's germline CDR1 is ENHRY and CDR2 SYGVKD. The CDR3 runs to 15 residues. With V trimmed by 3 bases and J by 3 bases, 6 bases remained unmatched. The CDR3 loop is CAISDPGQGRYEQYF. The CDR3 DNA reads as TGTGCCATCAGTGATCCGGGACAGGGTCGCTACGAGCAGTACTTC.

The rearrangement links TRBV9 to TRBJ2-7; D gene ambiguous. V was cut by 0 bases and J by 6 bases, with 10 bases left in between. This CDR3 is built from 13 residues. Per germline, CDR1 SGDLS and CDR2 YYNGEE. CDR3 region: CASSVGPIGEQYF. The CDR3 nucleotides are TGTGCCAGCAGCGTAGGCCCCATCGGCGAGCAGTACTTC.

In its sample, this clone was seen once. V and J are TRBV19 and TRBJ2-1; the match to TRBD1 covers 7 bases. With 4 bases clipped from V and 13 bases from J, the junction kept 7 bases outside the gene matches. Germline V gives CDR1 LNHDA, CDR2 SQIVND (reference sequence). The CDR3 has 12 amino acids. The CDR3, as DNA: TGTGCCAGTAGTAACCGGGACAGAGCACAGTTCTTC. It encodes CASSNRDRAQFF.

The chain is built from TRBV9 and TRBJ2-2, with a tentative D call TRBD2 (5 bases). Trimming shortened V by 3 bases and J by 3 bases, and 12 bases separated the two germline ends. Per the germline V gene, CDR1 is SGDLS and CDR2 is YYNGEE. This CDR3 has 15 residues. The CDR3 reads CASSARTRDTGELFF. DNA of the CDR3: TGTGCCAGCAGCGCCCGAACTAGGGACACCGGGGAGCTGTTTTTT.

The chain combines TRBV7-3 with TRBJ2-1, with 10 positions matching TRBD2. This CDR3 comprises 14 residues. V lost 7 bases, J lost 7 bases, and 7 bases stayed unmatched. From germline, CDR1 is SGHTA and CDR2 FQGTGA. CDR3 DNA: TGTGCCAGCAAGGCTAGCGGGAGTAGGAATGAGCAGTTCTTC. Translating it yields CASKASGSRNEQFF.

The chain recombines TRBV5-1 with TRBJ1-5, with TRBD1 matching 7 bases. The ends lost 4 bases at V and 5 bases at J; junction bases unmatched: 9. There are 15 residues in the CDR3. Germline lookup yields CDR1 SGHRS and CDR2 YFSETQ. In DNA form, the CDR3 reads TGCGCCAGCAGCCCCGAGGCAGGGGGGTATCAGCCCCAGCATTTT. This sequence encodes CASSPEAGGYQPQHF.

The gene calls are TRBV5-1 and TRBJ2-3, with a tentative D call TRBD2 (6 bases). Trimming left V 2 bases short and J 10 bases short, with 17 bases between. Germline-derived CDR1 and CDR2 are SGHRS and YFSETQ. This CDR3 spans 14 amino acids. The CDR3 nucleotides read TGCGCCAGCAGCTTAGAACGCGGTGGGACTGCGCAGTATTTT. It specifies CASSLERGGTAQYF.

This clone came up a few times. V gene TRBV9 combines with J gene TRBJ1-1, with TRBD1 matching 10 bases. The ends lost 2 bases at V and 4 bases at J; junction bases unmatched: 5. The CDR3 loop spans 15 amino acids. Germline V lookup: CDR1 SGDLS, CDR2 YYNGEE. CDR3 residues: CASSVLTGGGTEAFF. The CDR3 nucleotides are TGTGCCAGCAGCGTTCTGACAGGGGGCGGCACTGAAGCTTTCTTT.

The J gene is TRBJ2-7, the V gene TRBV9; TRBD2 is a possible D gene (7 bases). CDR3 length: 14 amino acids. Germline values: CDR1 SGDLS, CDR2 YYNGEE. Trimming pared 2 bases from V and 5 bases from J, leaving 14 bases between. In nucleotides, the CDR3 is TGTGCCAGCAGCGTGGGGGCTAGCGGAGACGAGCAGTACTTC. Amino acid sequence: CASSVGASGDEQYF.

The CDR3 coding sequence is TGCAGCGTTGAATTGACAGCCATTAGCGGGAGGACGTTCTTC. Translation gives CSVELTAISGRTFF. This rearrangement joins TRBV29-1 to TRBJ2-1; 10 bases fit TRBD2. This CDR3 contains 14 residues. Looked up from germline, CDR1 is SQVTM and CDR2 is ANQGSEA. After removal of 2 bases from V and 15 bases from J, the junction contained 13 bases not matched to a gene.

This clone was seen more than once but under ten times. This chain connects TRBV4-1 to TRBJ2-7, with a possible D match to TRBD1 (7 bases). From germline, CDR1 is MGHRA and CDR2 YSYEKL. The CDR3 totals 16 residues. V was trimmed by 4 bases and J by 3 bases, leaving 19 bases between them. CDR3 residues: CASSPLGQGGSYEQYF. CDR3 sequence (DNA): TGCGCCAGCAGCCCATTGGGGCAGGGGGGTAGCTACGAGCAGTACTTC.

This rearrangement joins TRBV2 to TRBJ1-5; 10 bases match TRBD1. Germline assignment: CDR1 SNHLY and CDR2 FYNNEI. This CDR3 comprises 14 residues. The V and J ends lost 6 bases and 7 bases, in that order; junction bases with no gene match: 6. CDR3 sequence: CASRKGTGDQPQHF. CDR3 in DNA: TGTGCCAGCAGGAAGGGGACAGGGGACCAGCCCCAGCATTTT.

The rearrangement uses TRBV19 and TRBJ2-3, with 11 bases identical to TRBD2. The trim removed 3 bases at V and 4 bases at J, leaving 6 bases unmatched. The CDR3 has 16 amino acids. Germline CDR1 is LNHDA and CDR2 is SQIVND (reference sequence). Written as DNA, the CDR3 is TGTGCCAGTAGTATTCGACTAGCGGGAAGCTCAGATACGCAGTATTTT. As protein: CASSIRLAGSSDTQYF.

The gene calls are TRBV27 and TRBJ1-5; perhaps TRBD1 as D (5 bases). Per the germline V gene, CDR1 is MNHEY and CDR2 is SMNVEV (reference sequence). V lost 2 bases, J lost 1 base, and 6 bases lay in between. This CDR3 is 14 amino acids long. The CDR3 sequence is CASSLGASNQPQHF. In DNA, the CDR3 is TGTGCCAGCAGTTTAGGGGCGAGCAATCAGCCCCAGCATTTT.

This clone has only one observation. J is TRBJ2-7 and V is TRBV2; possible D gene TRBD1, 5 bases. Per the germline V gene, CDR1 is SNHLY and CDR2 is FYNNEI. The CDR3 runs to 16 residues. The V gene lost 10 bases and the J gene lost 1 base, with 23 bases spanning the gap. DNA of the CDR3: TGTGCCACTAGGGGTAACAGTAACATCCTTTCCTACGAGCAGTACTTC. It yields the protein CATRGNSNILSYEQYF.

The chain uses TRBV7-9 and TRBJ2-1; 10 bases map to TRBD1. The V gene's germline CDR1 is SEHNR and CDR2 FQNEAQ (reference sequence). V gave up 7 bases and J gave up 8 bases; unmatched junction bases: 11. The CDR3 contains 15 residues. CDR3 sequence reads: CASMPSDRGPYEQFF. The CDR3 DNA sequence: TGTGCCAGCATGCCCTCAGACAGGGGGCCCTATGAGCAGTTCTTC.

DNA of the CDR3: TGCAGCTCACGACTAGCGGGATCCTACGAGCAGTACTTC. This sequence encodes CSSRLAGSYEQYF. The chain has TRBV29-1 and TRBJ2-7, with TRBD2 identical over 11 bases. The germline V gene has CDR1 SQVTM and CDR2 ANQGSEA. Losses at the gene ends were 8 bases for V and 1 base for J; bases not matched to a gene: 4. There are 13 residues in the CDR3.

V and J are TRBV18 and TRBJ1-2; D is uncertain. Germline values: CDR1 KGHSH, CDR2 LQKENI. V lost 8 bases to trimming and J lost 7 bases, with 20 bases between them. The CDR3 is 14 residues long. CDR3 amino acids: CASHSQRGLSGYTF. The CDR3, as DNA: TGTGCCAGCCATTCACAACGGGGTTTGAGTGGCTACACCTTC.

This chain joins TRBV18 and TRBJ1-2; D might be TRBD1 (6 bases). Per germline, CDR1 KGHSH and CDR2 LQKENI. The CDR3 totals 14 residues. V lost 6 bases, J lost 1 base, and 12 bases lay in between. CDR3 bases: TGTGCCAGCTCCCGGACAGACAGTAACTATGGCTACACCTTC. This gives the protein CASSRTDSNYGYTF. The variable domain in full, with the rest retrieved from reference TRBV18 and TRBJ1-2, is NAGVMQNPRHLVRRRGQEARLRCSPMKGHSHVYWYRQLPEEGLKFMVYLQKENIIDESGMPKERFSAEFPKEGPSILRIQQVVRGDSAAYFCASSRTDSNYGYTFGSGTRLTVV.

The chain uses TRBV19 and TRBJ2-1; TRBD2 aligns across 7 bases. The CDR3 sequence is 14 residues long. Germline V CDR1 and CDR2: LNHDA, SQIVND (reference sequence). With 3 bases clipped from V and 4 bases from J, the junction kept 3 bases outside the gene matches. As DNA, the CDR3 is TGTGCCAGTAGTATGGACGGGAGGTACAATGAGCAGTTCTTC. It specifies CASSMDGRYNEQFF. The full variable domain, completed using reference TRBV19 and TRBJ2-1, is DGGITQSPKYLFRKEGQNVTLSCEQNLNHDAMYWYRQDPGQGLRLIYYSQIVNDFQKGDIAEGYSVSREKKESFPLTVTSAQKNPTAFYLCASSMDGRYNEQFFGPGTRLTVL.

In DNA, the CDR3 is TGTGCCAGCAGGGGGACAGGGGCCGCTTTCTTT. Translated: CASRGTGAAFF. This chain uses TRBV6-4 with TRBJ1-1; 10 positions match TRBD1. The CDR3 has 11 residues. Per the germline V gene, CDR1 is MRHNA and CDR2 is SNTAGT. With V trimmed by 6 bases and J by 11 bases, 3 bases remained unmatched.

V usage is TRBV6-6 and J usage is TRBJ2-1; 13 positions match TRBD2. Trimming took 6 bases from V and 4 from J; bases not matched to a gene: 3. The germline gives CDR1 MNHNY, CDR2 SVGAGI (reference sequence). CDR3 size: 15 residues. The CDR3 nucleotides are TGTGCCAGCAGCCCACTAGCGGGAGGGTACAATGAGCAGTTCTTC. Translating gives CASSPLAGGYNEQFF.

This chain links TRBV27 with TRBJ2-2; D is unresolved. The CDR3 sequence is 14 residues long. V lost 5 bases and J 0 bases, leaving 7 bases between the germline ends. Germline-derived CDR1 and CDR2 are MNHEY and SMNVEV (reference sequence). DNA of the CDR3: TGTGCCAGCAGTCACGGGTCGAACACCGGGGAGCTGTTTTTT. This encodes CASSHGSNTGELFF.

The genes are TRBV12-5 and TRBJ2-1; 9 bases agree with TRBD2. Trimming removed 7 bases from V and 3 bases from J; junction bases left unmatched: 13. The CDR3 is 17 amino acids. CDR1 is LGHNT, CDR2 FRNRAP, per germline. The chain's CDR3 is CASVLIIRTSDYNEQFF. The CDR3 DNA reads as TGTGCTAGTGTTCTGATCATCCGGACTAGCGACTACAATGAGCAGTTCTTC.